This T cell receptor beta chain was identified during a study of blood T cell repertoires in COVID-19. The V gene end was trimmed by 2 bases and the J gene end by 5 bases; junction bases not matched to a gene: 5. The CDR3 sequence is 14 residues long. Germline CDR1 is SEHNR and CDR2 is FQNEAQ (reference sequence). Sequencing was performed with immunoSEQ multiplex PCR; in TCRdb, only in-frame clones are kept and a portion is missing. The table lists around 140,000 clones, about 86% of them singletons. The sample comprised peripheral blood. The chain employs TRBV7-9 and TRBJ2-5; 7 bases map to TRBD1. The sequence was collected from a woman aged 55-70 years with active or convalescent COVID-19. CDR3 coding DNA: TGTGCCAGCAGCTTAACAGGGGCCGTGGAGACCCAGTACTTC. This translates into CASSLTGAVETQYF.